Following are 16 T cell receptor beta chains from one sample sequenced in a study of blood T cell repertoires in COVID-19. Data came from immunoSEQ multiplex PCR; TCRdb stores just in-frame clones and leaves some out. The sample includes 200,000 or so clones, roughly nine tenths of them seen just once. The sequencing input was peripheral blood. The receptors originated from a woman in her seventies with acute or convalescent COVID-19.

The rearrangement uses TRBV7-9 and TRBJ1-2, with 7 nucleotides matching TRBD1. Trimming removed 3 bases from V and 7 bases from J; junction bases left unmatched: 14. In germline, CDR1 is SEHNR, CDR2 FQNEAQ (reference sequence). The CDR3 covers 16 residues. In DNA form, the CDR3 reads TGTGCCAGCAGCTTTCGTCTCGACAGGGCCCAAGGTGGCTACACCTTC. Protein: CASSFRLDRAQGGYTF.

The chain links TRBV6-1 to TRBJ1-1, with D maybe TRBD1 (6 bases). The CDR3 has 14 residues. With 1 base removed from V and 6 bases from J, the gap between germline ends came to 12 bases. CDR1 is MNHNS, CDR2 SASEGT, per germline. The CDR3 loop reads CASSEVPRTAEAFF. The CDR3 DNA is TGTGCCAGCAGTGAAGTGCCTAGGACAGCTGAAGCTTTCTTT.

The chain employs TRBV14 and TRBJ1-1; D unresolved. Trimming took 1 base from V and 11 from J, leaving 8 bases between them. Germline lookup yields CDR1 SGHDN and CDR2 FVKESK. The CDR3 is made up of 11 amino acids. CDR3 coding DNA: TGTGCCAGCAGCCAAGGCGCCAGGGCTTTCTTT. Translation: CASSQGARAFF.

This sequence joins TRBV6-2 or TRBV6-3 and TRBJ1-3, with D possibly TRBD1 on 5 matching bases. In germline, CDR1 is MNHEY, CDR2 SVGEGT. The CDR3 has 15 residues. Trimming pared 4 bases from V and 0 bases from J, leaving 10 bases between. The CDR3 loop is CASSWGSLSGNTIYF. The DNA of the CDR3 is TGTGCCAGCAGTTGGGGCAGCCTCTCTGGAAACACCATATATTTT.

J is TRBJ2-3 and V is TRBV28; D not resolved. Trimming left V 2 bases short and J 2 bases short, with 11 bases between. CDR1 and CDR2 (germline): MDHEN, SYDVKM. This CDR3 region has 15 residues. In DNA, the CDR3 is TGTGCCAGCAGTTTAGGGTCAGGCGTCACAGATACGCAGTATTTT. Encoded protein: CASSLGSGVTDTQYF. The full variable domain, completed using reference TRBV28 and TRBJ2-3, is DVKVTQSSRYLVKRTGEKVFLECVQDMDHENMFWYRQDPGLGLRLIYFSYDVKMKEKGDIPEGYSVSREKKERFSLILESASTNQTSMYLCASSLGSGVTDTQYFGPGTRLTVL.

This chain joins TRBV11-3 and TRBJ2-1, with D hard to call. The CDR3 runs to 14 residues. V gave up 0 bases and J gave up 5 bases, with 8 bases separating them. Looked up from germline, CDR1 is SGHNT and CDR2 is YENEEA. The CDR3 nucleotides read TGTGCCAGCAGCTTAGAAAGCGCAGACAATGAGCAGTTCTTC. Translated: CASSLESADNEQFF.

The chain carries TRBV7-8 and TRBJ1-1, with 9 bases identical to TRBD1. From germline, CDR1 is SGHVS and CDR2 FQNEAQ. Unmatched junction bases numbered 7, after V lost 4 bases and J lost 4 bases. The CDR3 runs to 15 residues. CDR3 protein: CASSYSNRGPTEAFF. The CDR3 nucleotides read TGTGCCAGCAGCTACAGTAACAGGGGGCCCACTGAAGCTTTCTTT.

This chain links TRBV6-6 with TRBJ1-1; weak D call: TRBD1 (5 bases). The germline V gene encodes CDR1 MNHNY and CDR2 SVGAGI (reference sequence). V was shortened by 5 bases and J by 5 bases, with 9 bases between the two germline ends. This CDR3 is 12 amino acids long. CDR3 coding DNA: TGTGCCAGCAGTGCCCCAGGGACTGAAGCTTTCTTT. Its translation: CASSAPGTEAFF.

The chain combines TRBV5-6 with TRBJ2-2; a possible D gene is TRBD1 (5 bases). Trimming shortened V by 2 bases and J by 3 bases, and 8 bases separated the two germline ends. CDR1 and CDR2 from the germline V gene are SGHDT and YYEEEE. This CDR3 is built from 14 residues. The CDR3 is CASSLGAYTGELFF. CDR3 coding DNA: TGTGCCAGCAGCTTAGGGGCTTACACCGGGGAGCTGTTTTTT.

The table lists this clone with a count of one. The chain has TRBV7-3 and TRBJ2-2, with 7 bases fitting TRBD1. V was clipped by 0 bases and J by 2 bases; unmatched bases: 3. The CDR3 is 16 amino acids. Germline CDR1 reads SGHTA; CDR2 reads FQGTGA. The CDR3 protein is CASSLTGGPNTGELFF. CDR3 DNA: TGTGCCAGCAGCTTAACAGGGGGCCCCAACACCGGGGAGCTGTTTTTT.

The chain joins TRBV3-1 (or the pseudogene TRBV3-2) to TRBJ2-7, with 9 bases identical to TRBD2. The CDR3 is 14 residues long. Germline assignment: CDR1 LGHDT and CDR2 YNNKEL (reference sequence). The J segment lost 11 bases and the V segment lost 3 bases, leaving 11 bases of the junction unmatched. The CDR3 loop is CASSHRMREGREYF. CDR3 in DNA: TGTGCCAGCAGCCATCGCATGCGGGAGGGCCGCGAGTACTTC.

The chain couples TRBV20-1 to TRBJ2-1; D may be TRBD2 (6 bases). Germline-derived CDR1 and CDR2 are DFQATT and SNEGSKA (reference sequence). Deletions cut 3 bases from V and 7 bases from J, with 25 bases between. This CDR3 is 17 amino acids long. CDR3 coding DNA: TGCAGTGCTAGTACTAGCCAAGCCTTGTGGAGGGTAAATGAGCAGTTCTTC. Protein product: CSASTSQALWRVNEQFF.

This clone turned up a few times. The genes are TRBV20-1 and TRBJ2-2; 8 positions agree with TRBD2. After removal of 3 bases from V and 5 bases from J, the junction contained 5 bases not matched to a gene. The CDR3 sequence is 14 residues long. CDR1 DFQATT and CDR2 SNEGSKA come from the germline V gene (reference sequence). The CDR3 DNA is TGCAGTGCTAGTCCGGGGGGGCCAACCGGGGAGCTGTTTTTT. It translates to CSASPGGPTGELFF.

V is TRBV11-2 and J is TRBJ2-5; tentative D call: TRBD2 (5 bases). This CDR3 has 14 residues. CDR1 is SGHAT, CDR2 FQNNGV, per germline. Trimming took off 2 bases at V and 4 bases at J, with 11 bases between the two ends. DNA for the CDR3: TGTGCCAGCAGCTTATCCCCAGGAGGAGAGACCCAGTACTTC. This gives the protein CASSLSPGGETQYF. The whole variable domain, remainder taken from reference TRBV11-2 and TRBJ2-5, is EAGVAQSPRYKIIEKRQSVAFWCNPISGHATLYWYQQILGQGPKLLIQFQNNGVVDDSQLPKDRFSAERLKGVDSTLKIQPAKLEDSAVYLCASSLSPGGETQYFGPGTRLLVL.

V and J are TRBV9 and TRBJ2-2; 7 bases align to TRBD2. The junction had 0 bases not matched to a gene; V was cut back by 0 bases and J by 1 base. CDR1 SGDLS and CDR2 YYNGEE come from the germline V gene. CDR3 length equals 15 residues. The CDR3: CASSVAGGNTGELFF. CDR3 coding DNA: TGTGCCAGCAGCGTAGCGGGAGGGAACACCGGGGAGCTGTTTTTT.

This rearrangement joins TRBV28 to TRBJ1-2, with D maybe TRBD1 (5 bases). This CDR3 is 14 amino acids long. Trimming removed 0 bases from V and 4 bases from J, with 9 bases in between. Germline CDR1 and CDR2: MDHEN and SYDVKM. This CDR3 is CASSLWGPLYGYTF. The DNA for the CDR3 is TGTGCCAGCAGTTTATGGGGGCCCCTCTATGGCTACACCTTC.